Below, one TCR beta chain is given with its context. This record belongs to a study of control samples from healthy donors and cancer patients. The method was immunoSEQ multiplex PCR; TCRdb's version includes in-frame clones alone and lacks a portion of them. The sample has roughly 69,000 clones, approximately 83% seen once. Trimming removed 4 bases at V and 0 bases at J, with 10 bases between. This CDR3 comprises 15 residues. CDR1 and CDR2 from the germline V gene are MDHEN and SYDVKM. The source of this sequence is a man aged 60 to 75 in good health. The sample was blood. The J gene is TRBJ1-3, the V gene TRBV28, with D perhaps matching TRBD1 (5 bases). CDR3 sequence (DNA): TGTGCCAGCAGTTCCCCCGGGGGCTCTGGAAACACCATATATTTT. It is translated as CASSSPGGSGNTIYF.